This passage covers 17 T cell receptor beta chains from one sample sequenced in a study of blood T cell repertoires in COVID-19 (dated by TCRdb to 2019 to 2021). Library preparation employed the immunoSEQ multiplex PCR assay. Not all clones reach the TCRdb copy of this immuneACCESS table, which keeps in-frame sequences only. Checked studies attribute under half of the gap to unresolved V genes and leave the rest unexplained. The sample yields tens of thousands of clones; roughly 80% were counted once. The ten largest account for under 35% of the sample. Sequencing was done on a sample of peripheral blood. The source of these receptors is a human donor in a cohort sampled during active COVID-19.

This clone appeared a single time. V and J are TRBV7-9 and TRBJ2-7; 8 bases map to TRBD1. The CDR3 is made up of 12 amino acids. CDR1 and CDR2 from the germline V gene are SEHNR and FQNEAQ (reference sequence). With 5 bases clipped from V and 6 bases from J, the junction kept 3 bases outside the gene matches. The CDR3 DNA reads as TGTGCCAGCAGCGGTACAGGGGGCGAGCAGTACTTC. Protein: CASSGTGGEQYF.

The chain carries TRBV6-5 and TRBJ1-1; D uncertain. CDR1 and CDR2 from the germline V gene are MNHEY and SVGAGI. The CDR3 runs to 13 residues. Trimming shortened V by 5 bases and J by 1 base, and 8 bases separated the two germline ends. The CDR3 bases are TGTGCCAGCAGTCGGTCAACGAACACTGAAGCTTTCTTT. Protein sequence: CASSRSTNTEAFF.

In its sample, this clone was seen a few times. The chain recombines TRBV18 with TRBJ2-7; 8 bases line up with TRBD1. The CDR3 is made up of 15 amino acids. Germline V gene lookup returns CDR1 KGHSH and CDR2 LQKENI. The trim removed 4 bases at V and 5 bases at J, leaving 10 bases unmatched. This CDR3 is CASSHPGQGRDEQYF. Written as DNA, the CDR3 is TGTGCCAGCTCACATCCCGGACAGGGTCGAGACGAGCAGTACTTC.

This sequence joins TRBV2 and TRBJ1-3; TRBD1 is a possible D gene (5 bases). The CDR3 has 12 residues. The V and J ends lost 5 bases and 4 bases respectively, with 6 bases between them. Looked up from germline, CDR1 is SNHLY and CDR2 is FYNNEI. CDR3 protein: CASSRQGNTIYF. The CDR3, as DNA: TGTGCCAGCAGTCGACAGGGAAACACCATATATTTT.

The chain carries TRBV4-2 and TRBJ1-6, with TRBD1 identical over 8 bases. Germline loops: CDR1 LGHNA, CDR2 YNFKEQ. CDR3 size: 18 residues. Losses at the gene ends were 0 bases for V and 11 bases for J; bases not matched to a gene: 15. The CDR3 loop is CASSQEGVRRTGNAPLHF. Here the CDR3 DNA reads TGTGCCAGCAGCCAAGAAGGCGTTAGGCGGACAGGGAACGCACCCCTCCACTTT.

J is TRBJ2-5 and V is TRBV19; perhaps TRBD2 as D (5 bases). The germline V gene encodes CDR1 LNHDA and CDR2 SQIVND (reference sequence). The length of the CDR3 is 14 residues. The ends were cut back, 3 bases at V and 4 bases at J, with 12 bases in the middle. The CDR3 sequence is CASSINGVAETQYF. DNA for the CDR3: TGTGCCAGTAGTATTAACGGGGTGGCAGAGACCCAGTACTTC.

The chain carries TRBV2 and TRBJ2-7; TRBD1 matches at 9 bases. CDR3 length: 14 amino acids. Per the germline V gene, CDR1 is SNHLY and CDR2 is FYNNEI. Trimming cost V 3 bases and J 3 bases; bases outside gene matches: 3. For the CDR3, the DNA is TGTGCCAGCAGTGAGGGACAGGGTCTCTACGAGCAGTACTTC. Encoded protein: CASSEGQGLYEQYF.

The chain uses TRBV5-1 and TRBJ2-2; D is uncertain. Germline V lookup: CDR1 SGHRS, CDR2 YFSETQ. V was trimmed by 0 bases and J by 7 bases, leaving 10 bases between them. The length of the CDR3 is 14 residues. CDR3 sequence: CASSLAEIGGELFF. DNA for the CDR3: TGCGCCAGCAGCTTGGCGGAGATAGGCGGGGAGCTGTTTTTT. Full variable domain (rest looked up from reference TRBV5-1 and TRBJ2-2): KAGVTQTPRYLIKTRGQQVTLSCSPISGHRSVSWYQQTPGQGLQFLFEYFSETQRNKGNFPGRFSGRQFSNSRSEMNVSTLELGDSALYLCASSLAEIGGELFFGEGSRLTVL.

V usage is TRBV28 and J usage is TRBJ1-4; TRBD1 matches at 8 bases. J gave up 10 bases and V 1 base, and 14 bases lay outside the gene matches. The CDR3 totals 17 residues. Per the germline V gene, CDR1 is MDHEN and CDR2 is SYDVKM. The CDR3 DNA follows: TGTGCCAGCAGTTTATCGGGACAGGCTATGGGAGGTAGAAAACTGTTTTTT. Translating gives CASSLSGQAMGGRKLFF.

The chain recombines TRBV7-3 with TRBJ2-1, with D possibly matching TRBD2 (5 bases). Germline CDR1 is SGHTA and CDR2 is FQGTGA. V shed 4 bases and J shed 10 bases, with 11 bases lying between them. The CDR3 loop spans 12 amino acids. The CDR3 DNA is TGTGCCAGCAGCTCTCGGGGTGGCGAGCAGTTCTTC. Translation: CASSSRGGEQFF.

The chain is built from TRBV30 and TRBJ2-3; D is perhaps TRBD1 (5 bases). Deletions cut 0 bases from V and 0 bases from J, with 16 bases between. The germline V gene encodes CDR1 GTSNPN and CDR2 SVGIG (reference sequence). The CDR3 sequence is 17 residues long. CDR3 protein: CAWSVEVDTSSTDTQYF. In DNA form, the CDR3 reads TGTGCCTGGAGTGTAGAAGTGGACACGTCTAGCACAGATACGCAGTATTTT.

The genes are TRBV18 and TRBJ1-2; D is undetermined. V gave up 3 bases and J gave up 2 bases, with 7 bases separating them. The CDR3 contains 13 residues. The germline V gene encodes CDR1 KGHSH and CDR2 LQKENI. The chain's CDR3 is CASSPGPNYGYTF. The DNA of the CDR3 is TGTGCCAGCTCACCGGGCCCAAACTATGGCTACACCTTC.

The chain combines TRBV13 with TRBJ2-3; 9 bases align to TRBD2. This CDR3 is 15 amino acids long. With V trimmed by 2 bases and J by 6 bases, 6 bases remained unmatched. Germline CDR1 and CDR2: PRHDT and FYEKMQ (reference sequence). The CDR3 protein is CASSLRASGEDTQYF. The CDR3 nucleotides read TGTGCCAGCAGCTTAAGGGCTAGCGGGGAGGATACGCAGTATTTT.

CDR3 in DNA: TGTGCCAGAAGCTTGTCCGGGACAGGGGGCCTCGAGCAGTACTTC. Translation gives CARSLSGTGGLEQYF. The gene calls are TRBV5-3 and TRBJ2-7; TRBD1 matches at 12 bases. TRBV5-3 is an open reading frame, and its role is uncertain. This CDR3 contains 15 residues. V lost 1 base and J lost 6; bases outside the gene matches: 5.

The genes are TRBV9 and TRBJ2-7; a possible D gene is TRBD1 (5 bases). The V end was cut by 2 bases, the J end by 4 bases, with 19 bases between. Germline CDR1 reads SGDLS; CDR2 reads YYNGEE. This CDR3 has 16 amino acids. The CDR3 DNA reads as TGTGCCAGCAGCGTCGACCCAGGGCTCAATCTGTACGAGCAGTACTTC. Its translation is CASSVDPGLNLYEQYF.

The rearrangement joins TRBV7-9 to TRBJ2-3; 7 nucleotides line up with TRBD2. J lost 2 bases, V lost 0 bases, and 5 bases had no gene match. CDR1 is SEHNR, CDR2 FQNEAQ, per germline (reference sequence). The CDR3 sequence is 16 residues long. The CDR3 here is CASSLAGTTPTDTQYF. In DNA form, the CDR3 reads TGTGCCAGCAGCTTAGCGGGGACTACTCCCACAGATACGCAGTATTTT.

The chain carries TRBV6-5 and TRBJ1-1, with D unresolved. The CDR3 is 11 amino acids. V was clipped by 7 bases and J by 3 bases, with 6 bases between them. CDR1 and CDR2 (germline): MNHEY, SVGAGI. CDR3 sequence: CASNIYTEAFF. CDR3 coding DNA: TGTGCCAGCAATATATACACTGAAGCTTTCTTT.